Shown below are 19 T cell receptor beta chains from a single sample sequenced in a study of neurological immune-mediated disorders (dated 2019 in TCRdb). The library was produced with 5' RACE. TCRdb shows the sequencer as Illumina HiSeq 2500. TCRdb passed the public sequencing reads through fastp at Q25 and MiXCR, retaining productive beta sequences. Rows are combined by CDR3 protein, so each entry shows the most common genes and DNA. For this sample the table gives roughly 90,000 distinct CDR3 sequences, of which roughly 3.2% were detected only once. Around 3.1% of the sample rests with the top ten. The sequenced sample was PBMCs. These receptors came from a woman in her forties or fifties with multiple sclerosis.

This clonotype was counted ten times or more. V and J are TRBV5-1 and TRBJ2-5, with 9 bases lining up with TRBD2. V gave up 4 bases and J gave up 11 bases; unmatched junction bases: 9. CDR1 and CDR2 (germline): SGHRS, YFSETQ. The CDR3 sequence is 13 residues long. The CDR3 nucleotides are TGCGCCAGCAGCACGAAGACTAGCGGCTCTCAGTACTTC. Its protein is CASSTKTSGSQYF.

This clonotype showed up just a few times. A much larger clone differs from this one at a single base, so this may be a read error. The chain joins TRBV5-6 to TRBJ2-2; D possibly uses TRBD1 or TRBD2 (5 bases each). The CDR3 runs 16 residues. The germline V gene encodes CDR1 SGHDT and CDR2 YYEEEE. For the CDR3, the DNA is TGTGCCAGCAGCATCGGAATAGGGTGGCAGGCCGGGGCGCTGTTTTTT. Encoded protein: CASSIGIGWQAGALFF.

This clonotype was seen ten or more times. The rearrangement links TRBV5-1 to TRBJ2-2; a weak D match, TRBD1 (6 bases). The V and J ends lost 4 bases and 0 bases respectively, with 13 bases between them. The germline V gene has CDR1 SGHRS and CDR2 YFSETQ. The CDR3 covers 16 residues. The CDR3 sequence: CASSHGQSANTGELFF. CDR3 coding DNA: TGCGCCAGCAGCCACGGACAGTCCGCGAACACCGGGGAGCTGTTTTTT.

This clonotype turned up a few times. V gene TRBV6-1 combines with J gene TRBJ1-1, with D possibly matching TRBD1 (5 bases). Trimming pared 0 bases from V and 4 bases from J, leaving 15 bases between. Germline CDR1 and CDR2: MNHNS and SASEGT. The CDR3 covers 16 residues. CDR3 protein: CASSEANQWGPTEAFF. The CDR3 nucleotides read TGTGCCAGCAGTGAAGCGAATCAATGGGGCCCCACTGAAGCTTTCTTT.

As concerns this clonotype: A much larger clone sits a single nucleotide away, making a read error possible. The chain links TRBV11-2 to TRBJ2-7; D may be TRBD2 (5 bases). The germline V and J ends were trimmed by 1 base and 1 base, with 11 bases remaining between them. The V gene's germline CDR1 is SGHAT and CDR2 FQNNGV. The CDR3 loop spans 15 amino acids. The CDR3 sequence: CASSLAFGKSYEQYF. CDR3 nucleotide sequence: TGTGCCAGCAGCTTAGCATTCGGGAAATCCTACGAGCAGTACTTC.

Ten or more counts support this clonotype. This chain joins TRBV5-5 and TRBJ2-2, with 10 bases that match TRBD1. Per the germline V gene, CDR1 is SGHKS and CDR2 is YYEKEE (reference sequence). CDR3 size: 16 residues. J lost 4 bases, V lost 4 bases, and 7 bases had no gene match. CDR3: CASSPTGGRSTGELFF. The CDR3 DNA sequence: TGTGCCAGCAGCCCGACAGGGGGCAGATCCACCGGGGAGCTGTTTTTT.

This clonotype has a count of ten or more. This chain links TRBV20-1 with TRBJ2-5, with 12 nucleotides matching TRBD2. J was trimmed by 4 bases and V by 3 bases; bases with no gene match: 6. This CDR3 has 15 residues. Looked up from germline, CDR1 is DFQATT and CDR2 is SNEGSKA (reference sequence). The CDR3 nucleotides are TGCAGTGCTAGTGAGGGGACTAGCGGGCCAGAGACCCAGTACTTC. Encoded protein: CSASEGTSGPETQYF.

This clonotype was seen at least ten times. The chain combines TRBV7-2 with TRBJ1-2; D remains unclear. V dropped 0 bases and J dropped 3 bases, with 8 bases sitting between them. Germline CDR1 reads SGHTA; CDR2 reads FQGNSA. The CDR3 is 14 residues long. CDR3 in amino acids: CASSLARADYGYTF. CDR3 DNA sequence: TGTGCCAGCAGCTTAGCGCGGGCAGACTATGGCTACACCTTC.

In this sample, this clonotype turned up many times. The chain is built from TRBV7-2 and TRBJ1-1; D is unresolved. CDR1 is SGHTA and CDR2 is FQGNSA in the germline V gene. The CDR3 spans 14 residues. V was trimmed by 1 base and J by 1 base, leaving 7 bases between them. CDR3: CASSLDPANTEAFF. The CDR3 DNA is TGTGCCAGCAGCTTAGATCCCGCGAACACTGAAGCTTTCTTT. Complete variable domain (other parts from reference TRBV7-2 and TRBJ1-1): GAGVSQSPSNKVTEKGKDVELRCDPISGHTALYWYRQSLGQGLEFLIYFQGNSAPDKSGLPSDRFSAERTGGSVSTLTIQRTQQEDSAVYLCASSLDPANTEAFFGQGTRLTVV.

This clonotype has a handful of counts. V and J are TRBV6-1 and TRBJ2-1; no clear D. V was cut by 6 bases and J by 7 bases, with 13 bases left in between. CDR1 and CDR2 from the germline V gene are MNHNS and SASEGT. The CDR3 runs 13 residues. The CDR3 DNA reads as TGTGCCAGCAGCCTACGTTCTGTTAATGAGCAGTTCTTC. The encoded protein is CASSLRSVNEQFF.

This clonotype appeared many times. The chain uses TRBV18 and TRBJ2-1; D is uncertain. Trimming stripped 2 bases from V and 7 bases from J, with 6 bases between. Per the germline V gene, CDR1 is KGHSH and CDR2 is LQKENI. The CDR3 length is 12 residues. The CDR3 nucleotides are TGTGCCAGCTCACCAAGGGTGAATGAGCAGTTCTTC. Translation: CASSPRVNEQFF.

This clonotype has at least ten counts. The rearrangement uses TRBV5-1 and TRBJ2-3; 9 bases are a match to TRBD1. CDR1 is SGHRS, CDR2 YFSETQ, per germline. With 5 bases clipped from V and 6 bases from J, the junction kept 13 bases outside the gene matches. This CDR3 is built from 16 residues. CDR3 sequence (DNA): TGCGCCAGCAGGATTGGCAGGACAGGGGCTGGGGATACGCAGTATTTT. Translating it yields CASRIGRTGAGDTQYF.

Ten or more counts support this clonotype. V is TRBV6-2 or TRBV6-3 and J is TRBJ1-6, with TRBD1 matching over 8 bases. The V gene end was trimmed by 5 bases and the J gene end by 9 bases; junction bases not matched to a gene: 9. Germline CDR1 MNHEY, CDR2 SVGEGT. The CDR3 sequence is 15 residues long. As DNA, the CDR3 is TGTGCCAGCAGTCGAAATCCAGGGGGCTCTTCACCCCTCCACTTT. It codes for CASSRNPGGSSPLHF.

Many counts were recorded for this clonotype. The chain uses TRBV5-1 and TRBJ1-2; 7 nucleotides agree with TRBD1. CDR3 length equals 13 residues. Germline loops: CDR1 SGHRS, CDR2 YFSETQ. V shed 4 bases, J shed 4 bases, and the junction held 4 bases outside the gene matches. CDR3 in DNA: TGCGCCAGCAGCACCCGACAGGGCTATGGCTACACCTTC. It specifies CASSTRQGYGYTF.

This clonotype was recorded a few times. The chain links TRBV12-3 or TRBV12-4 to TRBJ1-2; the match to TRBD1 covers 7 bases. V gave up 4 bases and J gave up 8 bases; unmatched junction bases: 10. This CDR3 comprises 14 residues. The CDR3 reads CASSSYRGEGGYTF. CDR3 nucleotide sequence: TGTGCCAGCAGTTCCTACAGGGGAGAGGGCGGCTACACCTTC.

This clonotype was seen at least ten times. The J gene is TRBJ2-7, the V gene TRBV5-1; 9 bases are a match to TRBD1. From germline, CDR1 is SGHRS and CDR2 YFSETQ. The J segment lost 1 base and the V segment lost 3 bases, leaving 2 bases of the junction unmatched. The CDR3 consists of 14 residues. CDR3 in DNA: TGCGCCAGCAGCTCCGGGACAGGGTCCTACGAGCAGTACTTC. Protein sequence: CASSSGTGSYEQYF.

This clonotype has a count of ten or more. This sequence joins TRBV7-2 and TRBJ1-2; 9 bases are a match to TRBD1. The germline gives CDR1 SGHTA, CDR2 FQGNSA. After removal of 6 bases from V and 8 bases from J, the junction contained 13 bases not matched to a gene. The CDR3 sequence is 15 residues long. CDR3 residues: CASSRVQGAYRGYTF. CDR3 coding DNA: TGTGCCAGCAGTCGTGTACAGGGGGCGTATCGCGGCTACACCTTC.

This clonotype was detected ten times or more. CDR3 loop: CASSVGVGTGELFF. The CDR3 coding sequence is TGTGCCAGCAGCGTAGGCGTTGGGACCGGGGAGCTGTTTTTT. The chain is built from TRBV9 and TRBJ2-2; D gene unclear. Germline CDR1 reads SGDLS; CDR2 reads YYNGEE. CDR3 length: 14 residues. The V end was cut by 0 bases, the J end by 5 bases, with 8 bases between.

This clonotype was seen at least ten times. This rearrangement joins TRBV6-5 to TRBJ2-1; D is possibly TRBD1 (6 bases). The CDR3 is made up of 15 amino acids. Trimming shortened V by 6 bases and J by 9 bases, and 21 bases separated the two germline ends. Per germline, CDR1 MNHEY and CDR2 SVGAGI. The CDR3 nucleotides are TGTGCCAGCAGACTACAGGGAAGTTCCCCCACTGAGCAGTTCTTC. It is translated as CASRLQGSSPTEQFF.